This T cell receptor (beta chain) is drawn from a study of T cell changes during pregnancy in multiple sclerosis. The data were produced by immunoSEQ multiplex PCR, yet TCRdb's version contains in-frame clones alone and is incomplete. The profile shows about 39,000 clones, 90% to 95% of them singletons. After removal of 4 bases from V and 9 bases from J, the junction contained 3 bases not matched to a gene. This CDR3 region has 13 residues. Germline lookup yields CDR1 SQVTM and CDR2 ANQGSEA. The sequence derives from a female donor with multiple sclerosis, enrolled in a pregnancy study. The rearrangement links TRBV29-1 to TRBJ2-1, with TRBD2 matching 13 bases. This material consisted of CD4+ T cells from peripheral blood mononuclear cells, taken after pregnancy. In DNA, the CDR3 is TGCAGCGTTGGACTAGCGGGGGGAGGTGAGCAGTTCTTC. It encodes CSVGLAGGGEQFF.